The TCR beta chain described here comes from a study of T cell changes during pregnancy in multiple sclerosis. CDR1 is LNHDA and CDR2 is SQIVND in the germline V gene (reference sequence). The CDR3 consists of 14 residues. V gave up 7 bases and J gave up 4 bases; unmatched junction bases: 6. Sequencing used immunoSEQ multiplex PCR; TCRdb keeps in-frame clones, though not all of them. The top ten hold 2.6% of the sample, which has about 80,000 clones, just over 90% seen once. The clonotype was recovered from a female donor with multiple sclerosis, enrolled in a pregnancy study. The chain links TRBV19 to TRBJ2-1; 8 bases are shared with TRBD2. The source was peripheral blood, collected before pregnancy. The CDR3 DNA reads TGTGCCAGTACCCCGGGGGGGGTATACAATGAGCAGTTCTTC. Amino acid sequence: CASTPGGVYNEQFF.